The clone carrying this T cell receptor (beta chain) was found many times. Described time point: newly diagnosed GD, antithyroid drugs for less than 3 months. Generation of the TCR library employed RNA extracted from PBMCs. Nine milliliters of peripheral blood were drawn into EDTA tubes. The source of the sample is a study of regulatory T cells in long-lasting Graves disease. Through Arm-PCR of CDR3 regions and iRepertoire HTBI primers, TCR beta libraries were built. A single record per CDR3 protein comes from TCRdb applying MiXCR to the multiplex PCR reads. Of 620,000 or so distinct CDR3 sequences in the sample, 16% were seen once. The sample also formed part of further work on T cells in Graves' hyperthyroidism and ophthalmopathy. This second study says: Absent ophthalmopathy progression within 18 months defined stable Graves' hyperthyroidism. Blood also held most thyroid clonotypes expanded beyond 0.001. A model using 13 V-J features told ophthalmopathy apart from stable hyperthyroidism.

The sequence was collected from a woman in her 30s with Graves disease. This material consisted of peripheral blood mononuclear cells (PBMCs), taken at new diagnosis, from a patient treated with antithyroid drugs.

CDR3 residues: CASSLSSGRDYEQYF. CDR3 bases: TGTGCCAGCAGCTTATCTAGCGGGAGGGACTACGAGCAGTACTTC. This sequence joins TRBV7-3 and TRBJ2-7; TRBD2 agrees at 12 bases. The CDR3 sequence is 15 residues long. Germline trimming cut 2 bases from V and 3 bases from J; bases unmatched to any gene: 2. From germline, CDR1 is SGHTA and CDR2 FQGTGA. The whole variable domain, filled in from reference TRBV7-3 and TRBJ2-7, reads GAGVSQTPSNKVTEKGKYVELRCDPISGHTALYWYRQSLGQGPEFLIYFQGTGAADDSGLPNDRFFAVRPEGSVSTLKIQRTERGDSAVYLCASSLSSGRDYEQYFGPGTRLTVT.